The 19 T cell receptor beta chains below come from one sample, sequenced in a study of blood T cell repertoires in COVID-19 (TCRdb year 2020). The method behind the library was the immunoSEQ multiplex PCR assay. The immuneACCESS repertoire file appears here via TCRdb, limited to in-frame rearrangements. These files lack a portion of the clones; in checked studies, under half of the deficit traces to unresolved V genes, and the cause of the others is not known. The sample profile shows 100,000 or so clones; 70% to 90% of them were found once. Less than 3.5% of the sample rests with the top ten. Material: PBMCs or T cells enriched from blood (not recorded which). These receptors all stem from a woman between 45 and 65 years old who had recovered from COVID-19.

V and J are TRBV3-1 (or the pseudogene TRBV3-2) and TRBJ1-3; no reliable D call. With 5 bases removed from V and 0 bases from J, the gap between germline ends came to 14 bases. The CDR3 is 16 amino acids. Per germline, CDR1 LGHDT and CDR2 YNNKEL (reference sequence). The CDR3 sequence is CASSELLSYSGNTIYF. The CDR3 region has the DNA TGTGCCAGCAGCGAGCTTTTATCCTACTCTGGAAACACCATATATTTT.

The V call is TRBV5-1, the J call TRBJ2-7; TRBD2 matches at 10 bases. V was pared by 4 bases and J by 1 base, with 11 bases of the junction left unmatched. This CDR3 comprises 17 residues. The germline V gene encodes CDR1 SGHRS and CDR2 YFSETQ. CDR3 bases: TGCGCCAGCAGCCCGGGGCTAGCGGGGGCCGATTCCTACGAGCAGTACTTC. It is translated as CASSPGLAGADSYEQYF.

Only a few counts were recorded for this clone. This rearrangement joins TRBV28 to TRBJ2-5, with 9 bases matching TRBD1. There are 15 residues in the CDR3. CDR1 is MDHEN, CDR2 SYDVKM, per germline. Germline trimming cut 5 bases from V and 4 bases from J; bases unmatched to any gene: 8. The CDR3 loop is CASSQRQGGSETQYF. The CDR3 DNA sequence: TGTGCCAGCAGTCAGAGACAGGGGGGGTCAGAGACCCAGTACTTC. Full variable domain (rest looked up from reference TRBV28 and TRBJ2-5): DVKVTQSSRYLVKRTGEKVFLECVQDMDHENMFWYRQDPGLGLRLIYFSYDVKMKEKGDIPEGYSVSREKKERFSLILESASTNQTSMYLCASSQRQGGSETQYFGPGTRLLVL.

The chain employs TRBV5-5 and TRBJ1-5, with D perhaps matching TRBD1 (5 bases). Trimming removed 3 bases from V and 7 bases from J, with 17 bases in between. Germline V gene data show CDR1 as SGHKS and CDR2 as YYEKEE (reference sequence). The CDR3 has 15 amino acids. DNA of the CDR3: TGTGCCAGCAGCTCGGACACAAACGTTCCCCAGCCCCAGCATTTT. Amino acid sequence: CASSSDTNVPQPQHF.

The V call is TRBV28, the J call TRBJ2-7, with a tentative D call TRBD2 (6 bases). There are 14 residues in the CDR3. The germline V and J ends were trimmed by 3 bases and 1 base, with 10 bases remaining between them. Germline CDR1 MDHEN, CDR2 SYDVKM. The CDR3 DNA reads TGTGCCAGCAGTTTCGGGAGCTCTTCCTACGAGCAGTACTTC. Translated: CASSFGSSSYEQYF.

V is TRBV3-1 (or the pseudogene TRBV3-2) and J is TRBJ1-2; TRBD1 might be the D (6 bases). The germline V and J ends were trimmed by 1 base and 0 bases, with 18 bases remaining between them. The CDR3 is 18 residues long. From germline, CDR1 is LGHDT and CDR2 YNNKEL (reference sequence). CDR3 in DNA: TGTGCCAGCAGCCAAGTTAGGGGAAGGACAGCGCCTAACTATGGCTACACCTTC. Encoded protein: CASSQVRGRTAPNYGYTF.

This chain connects TRBV5-1 to TRBJ1-1; D might be TRBD1 (5 bases). V gave up 0 bases and J gave up 0 bases, with 12 bases separating them. Germline CDR1 SGHRS, CDR2 YFSETQ. The CDR3 length is 16 residues. The CDR3 loop reads CASSLVGGLMNTEAFF. CDR3 sequence (DNA): TGCGCCAGCAGCTTGGTGGGGGGGTTAATGAACACTGAAGCTTTCTTT.

This clone has just a few counts. J is TRBJ2-3 and V is TRBV2; TRBD2 agrees at 8 bases. V shed 4 bases, J shed 1 base, and the junction held 1 base outside the gene matches. Per the germline V gene, CDR1 is SNHLY and CDR2 is FYNNEI. CDR3 length: 14 amino acids. CDR3 sequence: CASSVTSGTDTQYF. The CDR3 DNA sequence: TGTGCCAGCAGTGTGACTAGCGGCACAGATACGCAGTATTTT. Full variable domain (rest looked up from reference TRBV2 and TRBJ2-3): EPEVTQTPSHQVTQMGQEVILRCVPISNHLYFYWYRQILGQKVEFLVSFYNNEISEKSEIFDDQFSVERPDGSNFTLKIRSTKLEDSAMYFCASSVTSGTDTQYFGPGTRLTVL.

The chain carries TRBV3-1 (or the pseudogene TRBV3-2) and TRBJ1-1; D unclear. Germline-derived CDR1 and CDR2 are LGHDT and YNNKEL (reference sequence). V shed 3 bases and J shed 5 bases, with 10 bases lying between them. This CDR3 region has 13 residues. In DNA, the CDR3 is TGTGCCAGCAGCCAGGTCTATGAGACTGAAGCTTTCTTT. Translation: CASSQVYETEAFF.

The chain recombines TRBV7-3 with TRBJ2-7, with 12 bases matching TRBD2. The CDR3 has 14 residues. CDR1 is SGHTA, CDR2 FQGTGA, per germline. V was clipped by 5 bases and J by 6 bases; unmatched bases: 5. CDR3 sequence: CASSALAGGSEQYF. CDR3 nucleotide sequence: TGTGCCAGCAGCGCTCTAGCGGGAGGGAGCGAGCAGTACTTC.

The chain has TRBV7-8 and TRBJ2-3; D is undetermined. Looked up from germline, CDR1 is SGHVS and CDR2 is FQNEAQ. This CDR3 region has 13 residues. With 5 bases removed from V and 6 bases from J, the gap between germline ends came to 12 bases. The CDR3 bases are TGTGCCAGCAGCAAAGACTTGGCCGATACGCAGTATTTT. It specifies CASSKDLADTQYF.

The V call is TRBV21-1, the J call TRBJ2-7; the D call of TRBD2 is as the table states it, not checked on the DNA. TRBV21-1 is a pseudogene locus. CDR3 length: 15 amino acids. Here the CDR3 DNA reads TGTGCCAGCAGCAACCGTGCGGGGCTTTCGGTCGAGCAGTACTTC. Translation gives CASSNRAGLSVEQYF.

The chain employs TRBV14 and TRBJ1-1; D not resolved. In germline, CDR1 is SGHDN, CDR2 FVKESK. The CDR3 covers 13 residues. V dropped 2 bases and J dropped 1 base, with 5 bases sitting between them. For the CDR3, the DNA is TGTGCCAGCAGCCAACCTCCGAACACTGAAGCTTTCTTT. As protein: CASSQPPNTEAFF.

In DNA form, the CDR3 reads TGTGCCAGCAGTGAAATCGGACTAGCGGGGGGAGAGACCCAGTACTTC. Amino acid sequence: CASSEIGLAGGETQYF. The V call is TRBV6-1, the J call TRBJ2-5, with 14 bases that match TRBD2. Trimming at V came to 2 bases and at J to 4 bases, leaving 3 bases not matched to a gene. The CDR3 has 16 amino acids. The germline CDR1 and CDR2 sequences are MNHNS and SASEGT.

The gene calls are TRBV28 and TRBJ2-5; D is undetermined. The CDR3 is 14 residues long. Germline V gene lookup returns CDR1 MDHEN and CDR2 SYDVKM. The V end lost 3 bases, the J end lost 4 bases, and 12 bases lay between the germline ends. CDR3 sequence (DNA): TGTGCCAGCAGTTTCCGATCGGAGTTAGAGACCCAGTACTTC. It specifies CASSFRSELETQYF. Drawing the rest from reference TRBV28 and TRBJ2-5, the complete variable domain is DVKVTQSSRYLVKRTGEKVFLECVQDMDHENMFWYRQDPGLGLRLIYFSYDVKMKEKGDIPEGYSVSREKKERFSLILESASTNQTSMYLCASSFRSELETQYFGPGTRLLVL.

The V call is TRBV11-3, the J call TRBJ2-5; 13 bases line up with TRBD2. This CDR3 is built from 16 residues. V shed 4 bases and J 4 bases; nucleotides not matched to a gene: 6. Germline CDR1 is SGHNT and CDR2 is YENEEA. The CDR3 sequence: CASSSRTSGRSETQYF. The CDR3 DNA reads TGTGCCAGCAGCTCCAGGACTAGCGGGAGATCAGAGACCCAGTACTTC.

The chain carries TRBV6-1 and TRBJ1-2; D remains unclear. With 1 base removed from V and 5 bases from J, the gap between germline ends came to 11 bases. Germline V gene data show CDR1 as MNHNS and CDR2 as SASEGT. This CDR3 has 14 residues. The CDR3 is CASSEVERLYGYTF. CDR3 bases: TGTGCCAGCAGTGAAGTTGAGCGGCTGTATGGCTACACCTTC.

V gene TRBV10-2 combines with J gene TRBJ2-1; 9 nucleotides align to TRBD2. Germline V CDR1 and CDR2: WSHSY, SAAADI. V shed 7 bases and J 1 base; nucleotides not matched to a gene: 2. This CDR3 has 14 residues. The chain's CDR3 is CASTGLASYNEQFF. CDR3 DNA sequence: TGCGCCAGCACGGGACTAGCTTCCTACAATGAGCAGTTCTTC.

CDR3 region: CAWSLGGLGPDTQYF. CDR3 bases: TGTGCCTGGAGTCTCGGGGGTCTCGGGCCAGATACGCAGTATTTT. The V gene is TRBV30, the J gene TRBJ2-3; the D gene is possibly TRBD2 (6 bases). The CDR3 totals 15 residues. The V gene lost 2 bases and the J gene lost 4 bases, with 16 bases spanning the gap. The germline V gene has CDR1 GTSNPN and CDR2 SVGIG (reference sequence).